The TCR beta chain described here comes from a study of blood T cell repertoires in COVID-19. Study in general: Collection of acute and convalescent COVID-19 samples took place in the United States, Italy and Spain.

Followed over time, Seattle patients had been enrolled while infection was active. Sequencing used immunoSEQ multiplex PCR; TCRdb keeps in-frame clones, though not all of them. This table holds 95,000 to 150,000 clones, about 90% found once. The junction had 13 bases not matched to a gene; V was cut back by 5 bases and J by 7 bases. This CDR3 contains 17 residues. The germline CDR1 and CDR2 sequences are SGDLS and YYNGEE. This TCR came from a woman between 55 and 75 years old with COVID-19, enrolled during active disease. The sample comprised peripheral blood. This chain joins TRBV9 and TRBJ1-4, with 11 bases matching TRBD1. In nucleotides, the CDR3 is TGTGCCAGCAGTCTTGGGACAGGGGGTTCACTGAGTGAAAAACTGTTTTTT. Protein sequence: CASSLGTGGSLSEKLFF. Full variable domain (remainder filled in from reference TRBV9 and TRBJ1-4): DSGVTQTPKHLITATGQRVTLRCSPRSGDLSVYWYQQSLDQGLQFLIQYYNGEERAKGNILERFSAQQFPDLHSELNLSSLELGDSALYFCASSLGTGGSLSEKLFFGSGTQLSVL.